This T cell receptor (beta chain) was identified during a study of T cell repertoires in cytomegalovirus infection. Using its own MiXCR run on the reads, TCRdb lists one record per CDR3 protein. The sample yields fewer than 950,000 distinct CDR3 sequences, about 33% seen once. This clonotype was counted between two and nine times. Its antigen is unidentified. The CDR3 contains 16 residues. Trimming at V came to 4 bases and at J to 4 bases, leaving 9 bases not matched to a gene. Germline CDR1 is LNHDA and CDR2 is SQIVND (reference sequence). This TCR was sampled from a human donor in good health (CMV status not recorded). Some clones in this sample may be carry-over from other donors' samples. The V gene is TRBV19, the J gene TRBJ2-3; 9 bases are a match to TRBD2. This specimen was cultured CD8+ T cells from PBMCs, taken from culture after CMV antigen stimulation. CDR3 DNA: TGTGCCAGTAGTAGTCTTCTAGCGGGGATCTCAGATACGCAGTATTTT. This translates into CASSSLLAGISDTQYF.